This entry features one TCR beta chain sequence. This clonotype turned up a few times. No cognate antigen has been identified for it. The record has no base qualities; no much larger clone is one base away. This entry comes from a study of post-analysis software for immune sequencing data (dated by TCRdb to between 2014 and 2016). Describing the broader study: The recorded disease courses included relapsing-remitting, secondary progressive and progressive-relapsing multiple sclerosis, and some patients had no subtype annotation. The patient repertoires were compared against fewer than twelve previously published healthy control repertoires obtained from donors aged roughly 6 to 25 years. A subset of samples was prepared in parallel using single-end sample barcoding, then pooled and co-amplified after Illumina adapter ligation. Findings and caveats that apply to the study as a whole: Compared with controls, multiple sclerosis patients had significantly lower normalized Chao1 diversity, a finding suggesting substantial peripheral T-cell clonal expansion. The control group was slightly older than the multiple sclerosis patient group. Direct clustering with F measure revealed strong co-clustering of samples prepared in the same batch, which led to a batch-effect correction. Significantly higher frequencies in patients than in controls were found for roughly 5 TRBV segments, including TRBV5-6, TRBV5-1 and TRBV20-1.

As encoded in the germline V gene, CDR1 is MNHEY while CDR2 is SVGAGI. From the cysteine up to the phenylalanine, the CDR3 has a length of 14 residues. Just the 42-base CDR3 DNA is kept, in frame starting at base 1. Unmatched junction bases come to 6, with V trimmed by 5 bases and J by 8 bases. To demonstrate the VDJtools post-analysis software, TCR beta repertoires were profiled from the peripheral blood of 13 young patients with multiple sclerosis. Multiple sclerosis patients were children and adolescents aged roughly 6 to 17 years. Receptors were amplified or captured by PCR. Sequencing used an Illumina HiSeq 2500. To reduce PCR and sequencing biases, unique molecular identifiers were built into the TCR beta cDNA libraries. Every 1 to 10 million input T cells yielded approximately 500,000 cDNA molecules, meaning each molecule approximated one T cell. The patient libraries were prepared and sequenced using the same protocol as the earlier healthy control dataset. Within a given batch, samples were prepared together, multiplexed and sequenced on the same HiSeq lane. Concerning the study's data processing: MIGEC handled the raw barcoded reads, throwing out single-read molecular identifier groups before consensus assembly and CDR3 extraction. VDJtools was used for post-analysis of the clonotype tables, and diversity was normalized by down-sampling every dataset to the size of the smallest sample. To correct batch-related cross-sample contamination, repertoire overlap clustering matched CDR3 amino acid sequences but not nucleotide sequences. TCRdb redid the processing of the public reads, applying fastp at Q25 and MiXCR, and retained in-frame beta chains. Every CDR3 protein is listed once, alongside the most common genes and DNA of its rows. TCRdb assigned the V and J calls; the authors' analysis was not used. In this sample the table shows roughly 540,000 distinct CDR3 sequences, 30% to 40% of which occur a single time. 5% to 6% of the sample belongs to the ten largest clones.

This chain joins TRBV6-5 to TRBJ1-6, with 7 junctional bases fitting TRBD1. Sequenced input: blood. The sequence was obtained from a girl younger than 18 with multiple sclerosis. The CDR3 region: CASSPTGYDSPLHF. The DNA sequence is TGTGCCAGCAGTCCGACAGGGTATGATTCACCCCTCCACTTT.